The clone carrying this T cell receptor (beta chain) came up a few times. Its antigen is unidentified. Generated by immunoSEQ multiplex PCR, the TCRdb table keeps only in-frame clones and is missing some. The repertoire includes 55,000 to 75,000 clones, nearly 85% of them detected once, and around 0.37% sits in the top ten. The entry originates in a study of graft-versus-host responses after intestinal transplantation. For the study at large: Transplant recipients had multivisceral, liver-intestinal, or isolated intestinal grafts. Anti-thymocyte globulin induction preceded two to four years of tacrolimus and steroid maintenance in all recipients.

With 10 bases removed from V and 4 bases from J, the gap between germline ends came to 11 bases. Per the germline V gene, CDR1 is MNHNY and CDR2 is SVGAGI (reference sequence). The CDR3 extends over 11 amino acids. Study-level results: With peak circulating GvH clone levels came an association with early post-transplant HvG declines.

The sample here was unstimulated CD4+ T cells sorted from spleen or lymph node cells, taken before transplant. This rearrangement joins TRBV6-6 to TRBJ2-7; perhaps D is TRBD1 or TRBD2 (5 bases each). The receptor was isolated from a human donor who was the organ donor for an intestinal transplant. The CDR3 DNA is TGTGCCACCAGGGAGAATTACGAGCAGTACGTC. This translates into CATRENYEQYV.